The 20 T cell receptor beta chains reported below all come from one sample, sequenced in a study of cytomegalovirus exposure and HLA in healthy donors. 60 Vbeta and 13 Jbeta primers were used in PCR. Some clones are missing from TCRdb's copy, which holds only in-frame ones; the method was immunoSEQ multiplex PCR. Found here are 100,000 to 150,000 clones, over 60% of them singletons; the top ten hold about 1%. The sequencing sample was made of PBMCs. These receptors were taken from a woman aged 60-75 years in good health and CMV-seronegative.

The chain joins TRBV19 to TRBJ1-3; D is uncertain. The germline CDR1 and CDR2 sequences are LNHDA and SQIVND (reference sequence). V was shortened by 6 bases and J by 1 base, with 10 bases between the two germline ends. The CDR3 extends over 14 amino acids. The CDR3 bases are TGTGCCAGTAGCCCCCGGAGTTCTGGAAACACCATATATTTT. Its protein product is CASSPRSSGNTIYF. Combining the CDR3 with reference TRBV19 and TRBJ1-3 gives the whole variable domain DGGITQSPKYLFRKEGQNVTLSCEQNLNHDAMYWYRQDPGQGLRLIYYSQIVNDFQKGDIAEGYSVSREKKESFPLTVTSAQKNPTAFYLCASSPRSSGNTIYFGEGSWLTVV.

V is TRBV9 and J is TRBJ1-2; 8 bases map to TRBD1. In germline, CDR1 is SGDLS, CDR2 YYNGEE. This CDR3 has 17 residues. Unmatched junction bases numbered 11, after V lost 0 bases and J lost 4 bases. Here the CDR3 reads CASSVVPYAGGGYGYTF. The CDR3 nucleotides are TGTGCCAGCAGCGTAGTCCCTTACGCAGGGGGCGGCTATGGCTACACCTTC. The entire variable domain, with the rest obtained from reference TRBV9 and TRBJ1-2, is as follows: DSGVTQTPKHLITATGQRVTLRCSPRSGDLSVYWYQQSLDQGLQFLIQYYNGEERAKGNILERFSAQQFPDLHSELNLSSLELGDSALYFCASSVVPYAGGGYGYTFGSGTRLTVV.

The J gene is TRBJ2-1, the V gene TRBV27; a weak D match, TRBD2 (7 bases). This CDR3 contains 12 residues. Looked up from germline, CDR1 is MNHEY and CDR2 is SMNVEV (reference sequence). V lost 4 bases and J 13 bases, leaving 14 bases between the germline ends. The CDR3 bases are TGTGCCAGCAGTTCGGCTAGGGGGGGTCAGTTCTTC. It codes for CASSSARGGQFF.

This sequence joins TRBV19 and TRBJ2-1; TRBD2 matches at 12 bases. From germline, CDR1 is LNHDA and CDR2 SQIVND (reference sequence). J gave up 9 bases and V 1 base, and 13 bases lay outside the gene matches. The CDR3 runs 18 residues. CDR3 sequence reads: CASSIGTLAGGLRVEQFF. The CDR3 region has the DNA TGTGCCAGTAGTATAGGTACCCTAGCGGGGGGGCTAAGGGTTGAGCAGTTCTTC. Based on the CDR3 plus reference TRBV19 and TRBJ2-1, the full variable domain is DGGITQSPKYLFRKEGQNVTLSCEQNLNHDAMYWYRQDPGQGLRLIYYSQIVNDFQKGDIAEGYSVSREKKESFPLTVTSAQKNPTAFYLCASSIGTLAGGLRVEQFFGPGTRLTVL.

The chain joins TRBV6-4 to TRBJ2-2, with 9 bases lining up with TRBD1. Unmatched junction bases numbered 7, after V lost 5 bases and J lost 6 bases. Germline CDR1 and CDR2: MRHNA and SNTAGT. The CDR3 spans 15 residues. CDR3 protein: CASSPGQGTAGELFF. For the CDR3, the DNA is TGTGCCAGCAGTCCGGGACAGGGAACCGCCGGGGAGCTGTTTTTT.

The V call is TRBV4-1, the J call TRBJ1-2, with TRBD1 as a possible D gene (5 bases). The V end lost 2 bases, the J end lost 7 bases, and 20 bases lay between the germline ends. This CDR3 has 16 amino acids. Per germline, CDR1 MGHRA and CDR2 YSYEKL. The CDR3 reads CASSQQSQGRAGGYTF. The CDR3 DNA is TGCGCCAGCAGCCAACAGAGTCAGGGTCGCGCCGGTGGCTACACCTTC.

J is TRBJ2-7 and V is TRBV7-2; D is perhaps TRBD1 (7 bases). The germline gives CDR1 SGHTA, CDR2 FQGNSA. The CDR3 sequence is 15 residues long. With 7 bases removed from V and 6 bases from J, the gap between germline ends came to 22 bases. CDR3 residues: CASTQNGRGAVEQYF. CDR3 bases: TGTGCCAGCACCCAAAACGGCAGGGGGGCTGTCGAGCAGTACTTC.

The chain links TRBV2 to TRBJ1-2; D ambiguous. The germline V gene has CDR1 SNHLY and CDR2 FYNNEI. Trimming shortened V by 7 bases and J by 4 bases, and 16 bases separated the two germline ends. CDR3 length: 14 residues. The CDR3 region has the DNA TGTGCCAGCAAAATTTTGCGGGAGGCCTATGGCTACACCTTC. Encoded protein: CASKILREAYGYTF.

The chain recombines TRBV6-5 with TRBJ2-3, with 7 positions matching TRBD2. The V gene end was trimmed by 2 bases and the J gene end by 5 bases; junction bases not matched to a gene: 10. The CDR3 contains 16 residues. Per the germline V gene, CDR1 is MNHEY and CDR2 is SVGAGI. In nucleotides, the CDR3 is TGTGCCAGCAGTTACCTTGCGGGAGAAGTTCAAGATACGCAGTATTTT. Its translation: CASSYLAGEVQDTQYF.

The chain links TRBV9 to TRBJ2-7, with D perhaps TRBD2 (5 bases). Trimming cost V 0 bases and J 2 bases, with 9 bases left between them. Germline lookup yields CDR1 SGDLS and CDR2 YYNGEE. CDR3 length: 14 residues. CDR3 sequence (DNA): TGTGCCAGCAGCGTAGATGAGGGTCCCTACGAGCAGTACTTC. Encoded protein: CASSVDEGPYEQYF.

CDR3 sequence: CASSPGLAGDNEQFF. DNA for the CDR3: TGCGCCAGCAGCCCGGGACTAGCGGGAGACAATGAGCAGTTCTTC. This sequence joins TRBV5-1 and TRBJ2-1; TRBD2 matches at 14 bases. The CDR3 spans 15 residues. After removal of 4 bases from V and 5 bases from J, the junction contained 2 bases not matched to a gene. Germline V gene lookup returns CDR1 SGHRS and CDR2 YFSETQ.

The chain employs TRBV4-2 and TRBJ2-1, with 8 bases fitting TRBD2. There are 15 residues in the CDR3. CDR1 LGHNA and CDR2 YNFKEQ come from the germline V gene. The V segment lost 1 base and the J segment 3 bases; nucleotides outside the gene matches: 2. CDR3 residues: CASSQGTSGYNEQFF. The CDR3 DNA follows: TGTGCCAGCAGCCAAGGCACTAGCGGCTACAATGAGCAGTTCTTC.

This clone has only a few counts. The gene calls are TRBV21-1 and TRBJ1-1. TRBV21-1 is reported as a pseudogene. The CDR3 length is 14 residues. The CDR3 DNA follows: TGTGCCAGCACCCCGGGGGGAAAGGTCACTGAAGCTTTCTTT. This encodes CASTPGGKVTEAFF.

CDR3 sequence (DNA): TGCGCCAGCCGCCCAGCGGGAGGGAATTACGAGCAGTACTTC. This sequence encodes CASRPAGGNYEQYF. J is TRBJ2-7 and V is TRBV5-1, with 10 positions matching TRBD2. Germline values: CDR1 SGHRS, CDR2 YFSETQ. CDR3 length equals 14 residues. The V segment lost 7 bases and the J segment 4 bases; nucleotides outside the gene matches: 8.

This clone has just one count. V usage is TRBV20-1 and J usage is TRBJ2-3; D uncertain. In germline, CDR1 is DFQATT, CDR2 SNEGSKA (reference sequence). The V gene lost 2 bases and the J gene lost 10 bases, with 7 bases spanning the gap. The CDR3 runs to 10 residues. In DNA, the CDR3 is TGCAGTGCTAGACTAGTTCCGCAGTATTTT. It translates to CSARLVPQYF.

The chain uses TRBV28 and TRBJ2-2; 9 nucleotides agree with TRBD1. Germline V CDR1 and CDR2: MDHEN, SYDVKM. J gave up 5 bases and V 4 bases, and 8 bases lay outside the gene matches. The CDR3 loop spans 16 amino acids. The CDR3 reads CASSSQSGTGTGELFF. CDR3 DNA sequence: TGTGCCAGCAGTTCCCAGTCCGGGACAGGGACCGGGGAGCTGTTTTTT.

The gene calls are TRBV27 and TRBJ1-6; D not resolved. The CDR3 totals 17 residues. The germline V and J ends were trimmed by 5 bases and 6 bases, with 20 bases remaining between them. CDR1 MNHEY and CDR2 SMNVEV come from the germline V gene (reference sequence). CDR3: CASSPTDLGFFNSPLHF. CDR3 DNA sequence: TGTGCCAGCAGTCCGACCGACCTCGGGTTTTTTAATTCACCCCTCCACTTT.

V and J are TRBV2 and TRBJ1-5; D ambiguous. The CDR3 extends over 13 amino acids. V dropped 3 bases and J dropped 6 bases, with 9 bases sitting between them. Germline V gene data show CDR1 as SNHLY and CDR2 as FYNNEI. The CDR3 DNA follows: TGTGCCAGCAGTGAGTCGCGGCCTCAGCCCCAGCATTTT. Protein: CASSESRPQPQHF.

Here the CDR3 DNA reads TGTGCCAGCAGCTCTCCGGGACTTCGGGACGAGCAGTACTTC. Protein sequence: CASSSPGLRDEQYF. The V call is TRBV5-4, the J call TRBJ2-7, with TRBD2 as a possible D gene (6 bases). There are 14 residues in the CDR3. V lost 3 bases, J lost 5 bases, and 15 bases lay in between. Germline values: CDR1 SGHNT, CDR2 YYREEE (reference sequence).

The V gene is TRBV27, the J gene TRBJ2-3; TRBD2 matches 15 bases. Germline V gene lookup returns CDR1 MNHEY and CDR2 SMNVEV (reference sequence). The CDR3 totals 20 residues. J lost 0 bases, V lost 5 bases, and 12 bases had no gene match. This CDR3 reads CASSRRSGTSGRPSTDTQYF. The CDR3 DNA is TGTGCCAGCAGTCGCCGCTCCGGGACTAGCGGGAGGCCGAGCACAGATACGCAGTATTTT.